This TCR beta chain was obtained from a study of T cell responses to AZD1222 COVID-19 vaccine. Sequencing used immunoSEQ multiplex PCR; TCRdb keeps in-frame clones, though not all of them. The sample lists about 110,000 clones, roughly 93% occurring once. Remarks on this clone: Its antigen remains unidentified.

Study conclusions and caveats: Only a handful of AZD1222 recipients, more than five in all, had baseline seropositivity. The study found vaccine-associated CD4 TCRs spanning spike, dominant at 160-218 and 743-854. Compared with day 0, the breadth and depth of the Spike-specific TCR repertoire rose significantly after two doses of AZD1222.

V shed 7 bases and J 7 bases; nucleotides not matched to a gene: 7. The CDR3 consists of 13 residues. CDR1 and CDR2 from the germline V gene are SQVTM and ANQGSEA. The source is an adult who received the AZD1222 COVID-19 vaccine. The source material was peripheral blood, sampled 28 days after the second AZD1222 dose. The V gene is TRBV29-1, the J gene TRBJ1-4; 9 nucleotides agree with TRBD1. The CDR3 spells CSAVQGAPEKLFF. The CDR3 DNA follows: TGCAGCGCCGTACAGGGGGCGCCTGAAAAACTGTTTTTT.